The 3 T cell receptor beta chains given below trace back to one sample, sequenced in a study of cytomegalovirus exposure and HLA in healthy donors. PCR primers comprised 60 Vbeta and 13 Jbeta primers. Clones were read by immunoSEQ multiplex PCR, and TCRdb kept only the in-frame ones, dropping some. The sample spans 200,000 to 250,000 clones; the ten largest clones claim 0.95% to 1.3%. The sequenced sample was PBMCs. The source of these receptors is a girl aged 2-10 years in good health and CMV-seropositive.

The chain uses TRBV5-1 and TRBJ2-1; D may be TRBD1 (6 bases). CDR3 size: 13 residues. Trimming took off 1 base at V and 10 bases at J, with 12 bases between the two ends. Germline V gene lookup returns CDR1 SGHRS and CDR2 YFSETQ. The CDR3 DNA reads as TGCGCCAGCAGCTTGCAGGGGATCGGGGAGCAGTTCTTC. It translates to CASSLQGIGEQFF.

In the case of this clone: In the same sample, other DNA sequences code for this CDR3. This chain joins TRBV18 and TRBJ2-7; 7 positions match TRBD2. J gave up 1 base and V 3 bases, and 0 bases lay outside the gene matches. Germline V lookup: CDR1 KGHSH, CDR2 LQKENI. The CDR3 length is 13 residues. The CDR3 protein is CASSPRGSYEQYF. CDR3 sequence (DNA): TGTGCCAGCTCACCGCGGGGGTCCTACGAGCAGTACTTC. The variable domain in full, completed from reference TRBV18 and TRBJ2-7, reads NAGVMQNPRHLVRRRGQEARLRCSPMKGHSHVYWYRQLPEEGLKFMVYLQKENIIDESGMPKERFSAEFPKEGPSILRIQQVVRGDSAAYFCASSPRGSYEQYFGPGTRLTVT.

This rearrangement joins TRBV5-1 to TRBJ2-3; D is possibly TRBD2 (5 bases). Germline values: CDR1 SGHRS, CDR2 YFSETQ. The CDR3 length is 15 residues. V shed 1 base and J shed 0 bases, with 9 bases lying between them. Here the CDR3 reads CASSLMAGSTDTQYF. Written as DNA, the CDR3 is TGCGCCAGCAGCTTGATGGCGGGTAGCACAGATACGCAGTATTTT.